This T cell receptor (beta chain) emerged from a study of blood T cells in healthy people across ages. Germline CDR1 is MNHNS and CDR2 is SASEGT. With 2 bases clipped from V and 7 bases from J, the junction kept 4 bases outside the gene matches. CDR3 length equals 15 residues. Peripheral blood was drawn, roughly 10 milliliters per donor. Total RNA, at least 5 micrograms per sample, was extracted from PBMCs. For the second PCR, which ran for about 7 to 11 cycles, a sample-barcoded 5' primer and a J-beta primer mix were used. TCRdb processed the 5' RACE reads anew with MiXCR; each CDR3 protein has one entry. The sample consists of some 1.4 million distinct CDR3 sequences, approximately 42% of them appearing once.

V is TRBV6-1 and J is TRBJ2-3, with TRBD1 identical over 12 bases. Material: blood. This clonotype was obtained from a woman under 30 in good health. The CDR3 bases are TGTGCCAGCAGTGAATTGGGACAGGGGGCAAATACGCAGTATTTT. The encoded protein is CASSELGQGANTQYF.